This T cell receptor (beta chain) was identified during a study of CD8 T cell repertoires and HIV-1 epitope variants. Study summary: Enriched T cells were co-cultured with equal autologous T cell-negative cells. The baseline condition was 1M T cells left uncultured. General observations from the study: Of nine antigen-specific beta clonotypes, six appeared to cross-react with escape variants.

The CDR3 is 15 amino acids. V was clipped by 7 bases and J by 9 bases; unmatched bases: 13. The germline V gene has CDR1 SQVTM and CDR2 ANQGSEA. On this clone itself: Its antigen is currently unknown.

Survey-depth immunoSEQ sequencing covered TCR beta CDR3 regions. Sequencing used immunoSEQ multiplex PCR; TCRdb keeps in-frame clones, though not all of them. Here the sample spans about 4,800 clones, around 69% being singletons. Sequenced material: cultured CD8+ T cells derived from PBMCs. This TCR was recovered from a male donor with HIV. The rearrangement joins TRBV29-1 to TRBJ2-1; TRBD2 matches 12 bases. The CDR3 is CSGGGTSGWRGEQFF. In DNA form, the CDR3 reads TGCAGCGGGGGGGGGACTAGCGGGTGGAGGGGTGAGCAGTTCTTC.